The 32 T cell receptor beta chains below were found in one sample sequenced in a study of cytomegalovirus exposure and HLA in healthy donors. Use of 60 Vbeta and 13 Jbeta primers characterized the PCR. Method: immunoSEQ multiplex PCR; TCRdb's copy keeps in-frame clones and lacks some. The data hold about 150,000 clones, with around 78% observed a single time. The specimen was PBMCs. The receptor source for this set is a woman aged 50 to 65 in good health and CMV-seropositive.

The chain recombines TRBV9 with TRBJ2-2; the match to TRBD2 covers 8 bases. Germline V CDR1 and CDR2: SGDLS, YYNGEE. The length of the CDR3 is 13 residues. Trimming took 5 bases from V and 5 from J; bases not matched to a gene: 2. CDR3 DNA sequence: TGTGCCAGCAGGGGCGGGGGGACCGGGGAGCTGTTTTTT. This encodes CASRGGGTGELFF.

V gene TRBV4-1 combines with J gene TRBJ2-5; 14 bases are shared with TRBD2. The last part of the DNA fits TRBJ2-7 better; the J call may be wrong. The CDR3 has 17 amino acids. Germline CDR1 is MGHRA and CDR2 is YSYEKL. The CDR3 reads CASSQAGTSGGSYEQYF. CDR3 nucleotide sequence: TGCGCCAGCAGCCAAGCCGGGACTAGCGGGGGCTCCTACGAGCAGTACTTC.

The gene calls are TRBV5-6 and TRBJ2-7; D gene unclear. V lost 0 bases and J lost 6, with 13 bases in between. The CDR3 sequence is 14 residues long. Germline loops: CDR1 SGHDT, CDR2 YYEEEE. CDR3 coding DNA: TGTGCCAGCAGCTTGGGTAGCTCTTGGAGCGAGCAGTACTTC. Its translation: CASSLGSSWSEQYF.

This chain joins TRBV6-6 and TRBJ1-1; the match to TRBD1 covers 12 bases. CDR1 MNHNY and CDR2 SVGAGI come from the germline V gene (reference sequence). Unmatched junction bases numbered 8, after V lost 5 bases and J lost 7 bases. The CDR3 is 15 amino acids. The CDR3 reads CASSTGTGGPHEAFF. The CDR3 DNA is TGTGCCAGCAGTACCGGGACAGGGGGCCCCCATGAAGCTTTCTTT.

This clone was detected once. The J gene is TRBJ1-5, the V gene TRBV28, with no clear D. Germline CDR1 and CDR2: MDHEN and SYDVKM. The CDR3 runs 14 residues. Deletions cut 6 bases from V and 0 bases from J, with 9 bases between. This chain's CDR3 is CASRLDHSNQPQHF. The CDR3 DNA sequence: TGTGCCAGCAGACTCGATCATAGCAATCAGCCCCAGCATTTT.

This clone was detected a few times. The CDR3 loop is CASRTGDGYTF. Here the CDR3 DNA reads TGTGCCAGCAGGACGGGGGATGGCTACACCTTC. The chain carries TRBV6-5 and TRBJ1-2, with D perhaps matching TRBD1 (5 bases). The V end was cut by 6 bases, the J end by 6 bases, with 8 bases between. The CDR3 is 11 amino acids. Per the germline V gene, CDR1 is MNHEY and CDR2 is SVGAGI.

This chain joins TRBV18 and TRBJ2-1; no definite D call. The germline CDR1 and CDR2 sequences are KGHSH and LQKENI. Trimming stripped 6 bases from V and 7 bases from J, with 16 bases between. This CDR3 is built from 14 residues. The CDR3 loop is CASSRDSGWNEQFF. The CDR3 coding sequence is TGTGCCAGCTCCCGAGATTCGGGTTGGAATGAGCAGTTCTTC.

The chain combines TRBV2 with TRBJ1-1; D is possibly TRBD1 (6 bases). Per germline, CDR1 SNHLY and CDR2 FYNNEI. V lost 2 bases, J lost 5 bases, and 9 bases lay in between. This CDR3 is 13 amino acids long. In DNA form, the CDR3 reads TGTGCCAGCAGTGAAAACAGGGCAACTGAAGCTTTCTTT. It translates to CASSENRATEAFF.

The chain joins TRBV4-2 to TRBJ2-1; 9 bases are a match to TRBD2. The CDR3 is 17 amino acids. The germline CDR1 and CDR2 sequences are LGHNA and YNFKEQ. With V trimmed by 3 bases and J by 5 bases, 11 bases remained unmatched. The CDR3 region has the DNA TGTGCCAGCAGCCAGTGGATGAGTAGCGGGGGTAACAATGAGCAGTTCTTC. Protein: CASSQWMSSGGNNEQFF.

The count of this clone is one. The chain is built from TRBV2 and TRBJ1-1; weak D call: TRBD1 (6 bases). Between the trimmed V and J ends, which lost 6 bases and 6 bases, there was a span of 17 bases. Per the germline V gene, CDR1 is SNHLY and CDR2 is FYNNEI. This CDR3 has 14 amino acids. CDR3 nucleotides: TGTGCCAGCAGGGGCTCGGACAGCATTCCTGAAGCTTTCTTT. It codes for CASRGSDSIPEAFF.

The chain is built from TRBV4-1 and TRBJ2-3; 7 bases are a match to TRBD1. The germline gives CDR1 MGHRA, CDR2 YSYEKL. Trimming took 2 bases from V and 3 from J; bases not matched to a gene: 8. The CDR3 loop spans 16 amino acids. Here the CDR3 reads CASSQMQGVTTDTQYF. DNA for the CDR3: TGCGCCAGCAGCCAAATGCAGGGGGTTACGACAGATACGCAGTATTTT.

The sample holds a few counts of this clone. The chain links TRBV13 to TRBJ2-1; 10 positions agree with TRBD1. Germline values: CDR1 PRHDT, CDR2 FYEKMQ (reference sequence). The ends lost 3 bases at V and 9 bases at J; junction bases unmatched: 2. This CDR3 contains 13 residues. In DNA form, the CDR3 reads TGTGCCAGCAGCTTGGACAGGGGGTTTGAGCAGTTCTTC. Amino acid sequence: CASSLDRGFEQFF.

The rearrangement joins TRBV6-1 to TRBJ2-5; 16 bases are shared with TRBD2. The CDR3 length is 17 residues. Germline trimming cut 4 bases from V and 2 bases from J; bases unmatched to any gene: 4. Per germline, CDR1 MNHNS and CDR2 SASEGT. The CDR3 DNA sequence: TGTGCCAGCAGTGTGCCGGGACTAGCGGGGGGGCAAGAGACCCAGTACTTC. Translation: CASSVPGLAGGQETQYF.

J is TRBJ2-5 and V is TRBV2, with a weak D call TRBD2 (6 bases). Trimming shortened V by 5 bases and J by 1 base, and 11 bases separated the two germline ends. The CDR3 loop spans 14 amino acids. CDR1 and CDR2 (germline): SNHLY, FYNNEI. CDR3 sequence: CASSRYGGQETQYF. In DNA form, the CDR3 reads TGTGCCAGCAGTCGGTACGGGGGCCAAGAGACCCAGTACTTC.

This clone showed up just once. At one end the junction does not follow the germline gene, possibly because of a read error. Other DNA sequences in the sample encode the same CDR3. The rearrangement joins TRBV7-9 to TRBJ1-2, with D perhaps TRBD1 (5 bases). The CDR3 loop spans 15 amino acids. CDR1 is SEHNR, CDR2 FQNEAQ, per germline (reference sequence). The CDR3 protein is CASSLDAGYNYGYTF. The CDR3 nucleotides are TGCGCCAGCAGCTTAGATGCAGGGTACAACTATGGCTACACCTTC.

The CDR3 sequence: CASSDPGQPKSQYF. DNA of the CDR3: TGTGCCAGCAGTGATCCAGGACAGCCGAAATCCCAGTACTTC. This chain connects TRBV6-1 to TRBJ2-5, with D perhaps TRBD1 (6 bases). The CDR3 runs to 14 residues. Germline lookup yields CDR1 MNHNS and CDR2 SASEGT. The ends were cut back, 3 bases at V and 9 bases at J, with 17 bases in the middle.

J is TRBJ2-3 and V is TRBV2; TRBD2 matches at 8 bases. With 8 bases clipped from V and 7 bases from J, the junction kept 11 bases outside the gene matches. This CDR3 spans 14 amino acids. From germline, CDR1 is SNHLY and CDR2 FYNNEI. The CDR3 here is CASVGGGGTNTQYF. In DNA form, the CDR3 reads TGTGCCAGCGTCGGTGGCGGGGGGACGAATACGCAGTATTTT.

The rearrangement links TRBV2 to TRBJ2-1, with 9 positions matching TRBD2. Germline-derived CDR1 and CDR2 are SNHLY and FYNNEI. The CDR3 has 12 residues. The V gene end was trimmed by 1 base and the J gene end by 12 bases; junction bases not matched to a gene: 1. The CDR3 DNA is TGTGCCAGCAGTGAAGAACTAGCGGGGCAGTTCTTC. Translating it yields CASSEELAGQFF.

The chain combines TRBV28 with TRBJ2-2, with a tentative D call TRBD2 (6 bases). This CDR3 has 15 residues. Germline V gives CDR1 MDHEN, CDR2 SYDVKM. V was clipped by 7 bases and J by 5 bases, with 17 bases between them. The CDR3 spells CASTLGGAGTGELFF. As DNA, the CDR3 is TGTGCCAGCACCCTCGGTGGGGCGGGGACCGGGGAGCTGTTTTTT. Complete variable domain (other parts from reference TRBV28 and TRBJ2-2): DVKVTQSSRYLVKRTGEKVFLECVQDMDHENMFWYRQDPGLGLRLIYFSYDVKMKEKGDIPEGYSVSREKKERFSLILESASTNQTSMYLCASTLGGAGTGELFFGEGSRLTVL.

The chain is built from TRBV2 and TRBJ2-3, with D unresolved. The CDR3 is made up of 11 amino acids. Trimming left V 8 bases short and J 3 bases short, with 6 bases between. Germline V gene lookup returns CDR1 SNHLY and CDR2 FYNNEI. CDR3 protein: CASEVTDTQYF. The CDR3 bases are TGTGCCAGCGAGGTGACAGATACGCAGTATTTT.

The gene calls are TRBV12-2 and TRBJ1-5; no check of the table's D call, TRBD1, against the DNA was made. TRBV12-2 is deemed a pseudogene. The CDR3 loop spans 16 amino acids. Here the CDR3 DNA reads TGTGCAAGTCGCTTAGCGAACAGGGTAAGGGTTCAGCCCCAGCATTTT. Protein: CASRLANRVRVQPQHF.

This clone was seen a single time. The V gene is TRBV19, the J gene TRBJ2-7; 7 bases fit TRBD1. Germline V gives CDR1 LNHDA, CDR2 SQIVND (reference sequence). J lost 4 bases, V lost 5 bases, and 14 bases had no gene match. The CDR3 extends over 16 amino acids. CDR3 in amino acids: CASSALGDSHGYEQYF. CDR3 DNA: TGTGCCAGTAGTGCGTTGGGGGACAGCCATGGTTACGAGCAGTACTTC.

The chain uses TRBV10-2 and TRBJ2-1; a weak D match, TRBD1 (6 bases). Trimming removed 6 bases from V and 7 bases from J, with 10 bases in between. The germline V gene has CDR1 WSHSY and CDR2 SAAADI. This CDR3 region has 12 residues. The CDR3 sequence is CASRTGMNEQFF. The CDR3, as DNA: TGCGCCAGCAGAACAGGGATGAATGAGCAGTTCTTC.

J is TRBJ2-5 and V is TRBV9, with a weak D call TRBD2 (6 bases). Trimming shortened V by 0 bases and J by 5 bases, and 11 bases separated the two germline ends. Germline CDR1 SGDLS, CDR2 YYNGEE. This CDR3 has 14 residues. This CDR3 reads CASSVVPSAETQYF. The CDR3 DNA reads as TGTGCCAGCAGCGTAGTCCCTAGCGCGGAGACCCAGTACTTC.

This clone was recorded once. This chain links TRBV7-2 with TRBJ1-6; D is undetermined. The CDR3 loop spans 11 amino acids. Germline assignment: CDR1 SGHTA and CDR2 FQGNSA. V lost 4 bases, J lost 8 bases, and 3 bases lay in between. The chain's CDR3 is CASSSYSPLHF. CDR3 sequence (DNA): TGTGCCAGCAGCTCGTATTCACCCCTCCACTTT. Full variable domain (outside the CDR3, taken from reference TRBV7-2 and TRBJ1-6): GAGVSQSPSNKVTEKGKDVELRCDPISGHTALYWYRQSLGQGLEFLIYFQGNSAPDKSGLPSDRFSAERTGGSVSTLTIQRTQQEDSAVYLCASSSYSPLHFGNGTRLTVT.

The V and J genes are TRBV13 and TRBJ2-1; the match to TRBD2 covers 11 bases. Trimming removed 3 bases from V and 5 bases from J; junction bases left unmatched: 12. CDR1 is PRHDT, CDR2 FYEKMQ, per germline (reference sequence). The CDR3 contains 18 residues. The CDR3 here is CASSFGTSGALGDNEQFF. CDR3 coding DNA: TGTGCCAGCAGCTTTGGGACTAGCGGCGCCCTTGGGGACAATGAGCAGTTCTTC. Together with reference TRBV13 and TRBJ2-1, the CDR3 gives the full variable domain: AAGVIQSPRHLIKEKRETATLKCYPIPRHDTVYWYQQGPGQDPQFLISFYEKMQSDKGSIPDRFSAQQFSDYHSELNMSSLELGDSALYFCASSFGTSGALGDNEQFFGPGTRLTVL.

This clone was seen once. The gene calls are TRBV5-1 and TRBJ2-1; possibly TRBD2 for D (5 bases). Looked up from germline, CDR1 is SGHRS and CDR2 is YFSETQ. This CDR3 has 16 residues. V was cut by 7 bases and J by 5 bases, with 22 bases left in between. The CDR3 here is CASAPWNPGINNEQFF. CDR3 DNA: TGCGCCAGCGCACCCTGGAACCCGGGGATCAACAATGAGCAGTTCTTC.

V usage is TRBV7-9 and J usage is TRBJ2-7; 8 nucleotides line up with TRBD2. Germline CDR1 SEHNR, CDR2 FQNEAQ (reference sequence). The trim removed 6 bases at V and 2 bases at J, leaving 3 bases unmatched. The CDR3 has 13 amino acids. The CDR3 loop is CASSTGGPYEQYF. The CDR3 region has the DNA TGTGCCAGCAGTACGGGGGGGCCCTACGAGCAGTACTTC.

The J gene is TRBJ2-5, the V gene TRBV29-1; a possible D gene is TRBD1 (6 bases). CDR1 and CDR2 (germline): SQVTM, ANQGSEA. V lost 4 bases, J lost 9 bases, and 21 bases lay in between. This CDR3 has 14 amino acids. The CDR3 DNA reads TGCAGCGTTGTCTCTTCGGACAGAGCCGGATCCCAGTACTTC. Translation gives CSVVSSDRAGSQYF.

The V gene is TRBV5-4, the J gene TRBJ1-3; unclear D gene. The CDR3 contains 12 residues. Per germline, CDR1 SGHNT and CDR2 YYREEE (reference sequence). CDR3: CASGIGGNTIYF. As DNA, the CDR3 is TGTGCTTCGGGGATAGGCGGAAACACCATATATTTT.

About this clone itself: Different DNA sequences within this sample yield the same CDR3. The J gene is TRBJ1-1, the V gene TRBV5-1, with D uncertain. The germline V and J ends were trimmed by 3 bases and 1 base, with 7 bases remaining between them. The germline V gene has CDR1 SGHRS and CDR2 YFSETQ. The CDR3 runs to 13 residues. CDR3 nucleotide sequence: TGCGCCAGCAGCTCTCAGGAGAACACTGAAGCTTTCTTT. It specifies CASSSQENTEAFF.

This clone was seen a single time. The chain links TRBV6-5 to TRBJ2-7; TRBD1 agrees at 10 bases. After removal of 6 bases from V and 2 bases from J, the junction contained 7 bases not matched to a gene. The CDR3 covers 15 residues. Germline V gene data show CDR1 as MNHEY and CDR2 as SVGAGI. The CDR3 here is CASSPRQGAAYEQYF. CDR3 DNA sequence: TGTGCCAGCAGCCCCCGACAGGGGGCGGCCTACGAGCAGTACTTC.